This T cell receptor (beta chain) was captured in a study of blood T cells in healthy people across ages (dated by TCRdb to between 2015 and 2016). Looking at the study overall: In model experiments, template switching captured roughly one uniquely barcoded TCR beta cDNA molecule for every two T cells. Age-related changes in TCR beta repertoire diversity were measured in the study by deep sequencing normalized with unique cDNA molecular identifiers. The donors were divided into four age groups: young (average around 16 years), middle-aged (under 40), aged (approximately 59) and long-lived (more than 75). To avoid experimental bias, donors of different ages were randomly spread across the sequencing lanes. Using the same blood draw, the study looked at two additional independent replicas of 1 million unique cDNA reads for two donors, one aged 18 to 29 and the other aged 80 or older. Broader findings and caveats from the paper: Bulk unsorted PBMC profiling prevented conclusive comparison of naive and antigen-experienced compartments. As age increased, observed TCR beta diversity per million T cells dropped in a roughly linear way, and a significant reduction was already evident by age about 40. Estimates of total diversity from one million sequenced T cells were regarded as lower bounds and underestimates. Donor CMV infection status was unknown, potentially confounding age-related changes in expanded clonotypes. Compared with the aged group, the long-lived group had more naive CD4+ T cells, fewer expanded clones and increased TCR diversity, a pattern suggesting age selection. There was a strong correlation between observed TCR beta diversity and the percentage of naive T cells measured by flow cytometry.

Libraries were made using 5' RACE. The run used an Illumina HiSeq 2500. The second PCR ran for about 6 to 11 cycles and used a J-beta primer mix along with a sample-barcoded 5' primer. A unique molecular identifier was introduced onto each TCR beta cDNA molecule by a template-switch 5' adaptor carrying 12 random nucleotides. At least 2.5 million CDR3-containing paired-end reads were obtained from each sample. All of the RNA was converted into first-strand cDNA using the Mint cDNA synthesis kit, with a TRBC-specific oligonucleotide serving as the primer. Following uracil-DNA glycosylase treatment, all cDNA underwent a first 18-cycle PCR with the universal primers M1SS and BC2_uni_R. The source study handled its data this way. For normalization, 1 million high-quality reads were randomly selected from each sample, with every read carrying a distinct molecular identifier. Instead of being binned into consensus sequences, reads with shared molecular identifiers were discarded. MiTCR, with a Q25 quality threshold and the strictest error-elimination algorithm, was used for CDR3 identification, clonotype clustering and error correction. A nonparametric unseen species model with Euler transformation was used to estimate a lower bound on total TCR beta diversity. Starting from the raw public reads, TCRdb applied fastp trimming at Q25, assembled clones with MiXCR and retained in-frame beta chains. Merged by CDR3 protein, the rows form single entries marked with the most common genes and DNA. TCRdb, rather than the study authors, made the V and J calls. This sample has about 830,000 distinct CDR3 sequences in its table, and approximately 67% of those were observed once. 25% to 30% of the sample is in the top ten clones.

The CDR3 sequence holds 14 residues, the cysteine and phenylalanine included. Of the read, only the CDR3 DNA is kept; its 42 bases are in frame from base 1. As encoded in the germline V gene, CDR1 is KGHSH while CDR2 is LQKENI. At the junction V is shortened by 3 bases and J by 6 bases; bases outside the gene matches: 6. The donors were roughly 39 Caucasian individuals from Russia, aged 6 to 90 years, who were systemically healthy. Each donor gave ten milliliters of peripheral blood, drawn into EDTA-treated Vacutainer tubes. Ficoll-Paque density-gradient centrifugation was used to isolate PBMCs, with at least 6 million obtained per sample. Trizol reagent was used to extract total RNA from PBMCs, with at least 5 micrograms per sample. For every donor, an aliquot of PBMCs went through flow cytometry to measure the percentages of naive CD45RAhigh/CD27high T cells. There are many counts of this clonotype. The antigen it binds to is not known. No base quality information exists; no much larger clone differs at one position.

The TCR comes from a man aged 30 to 39 in good health. Sequencing input: blood. The V gene is TRBV18 and the J gene is TRBJ2-7; TRBD1 lines up with 9 middle nucleotides. CDR3 loop: CASSPGTGWSEQYF. The DNA reads TGTGCCAGCTCACCCGGGACAGGGTGGAGCGAGCAGTACTTC.